The 29 T cell receptor beta chains reported below all come from one sample, sequenced in a study of blood T cells in healthy people across ages. The second PCR ran about 6 to 12 cycles with a sample-barcoded 5' primer and J-beta primers. TCRdb processed the 5' RACE reads anew with MiXCR; each CDR3 protein has one entry. The sample lists approximately 800,000 distinct CDR3 sequences, 58% occurring once. The specimen sequenced was blood. These receptors all come from a man aged 30 to 45 in good health.

This chain joins TRBV7-3 and TRBJ2-1; the match to TRBD2 covers 8 bases. The CDR3 has 15 residues. With 5 bases clipped from V and 3 bases from J, the junction kept 6 bases outside the gene matches. Looked up from germline, CDR1 is SGHTA and CDR2 is FQGTGA. The CDR3 bases are TGTGCCAGCAGCACCCCCGCGGGAGGCTACAATGAGCAGTTCTTC. It yields the protein CASSTPAGGYNEQFF.

The V and J genes are TRBV7-8 and TRBJ1-1; 8 positions agree with TRBD1. With 7 bases clipped from V and 3 bases from J, the junction kept 7 bases outside the gene matches. The CDR3 has 14 amino acids. From germline, CDR1 is SGHVS and CDR2 FQNEAQ. In DNA, the CDR3 is TGTGCCAGCACCAACCAGGGGGCATACACTGAAGCTTTCTTT. It codes for CASTNQGAYTEAFF.

J is TRBJ2-1 and V is TRBV20-1; 7 bases line up with TRBD2. V shed 8 bases and J 2 bases; nucleotides not matched to a gene: 6. From germline, CDR1 is DFQATT and CDR2 SNEGSKA (reference sequence). The CDR3 is 13 amino acids. The CDR3: CSPTGGPYNEQFF. In DNA, the CDR3 is TGCAGTCCGACGGGAGGCCCCTACAATGAGCAGTTCTTC.

V and J are TRBV11-2 and TRBJ1-1, with TRBD1 identical over 8 bases. Germline V gives CDR1 SGHAT, CDR2 FQNNGV. J was trimmed by 1 base and V by 5 bases; bases with no gene match: 12. The CDR3 has 17 amino acids. CDR3 loop: CASSKGQGQVANTEAFF. CDR3 DNA: TGTGCCAGCAGCAAAGGACAGGGCCAGGTAGCGAACACTGAAGCTTTCTTT.

The J gene is TRBJ1-4, the V gene TRBV7-6, with TRBD1 matching over 8 bases. The V gene end was trimmed by 5 bases and the J gene end by 6 bases; junction bases not matched to a gene: 5. The CDR3 covers 14 residues. CDR1 and CDR2 from the germline V gene are SGHVS and FNYEAQ. The CDR3 DNA follows: TGTGCCAGCAGCGACAGGGGTCGAGATGAAAAACTGTTTTTT. Translated, it gives CASSDRGRDEKLFF.

The chain combines TRBV27 with TRBJ2-1; D perhaps matches TRBD2 (6 bases). This CDR3 has 15 residues. Between the trimmed V and J ends, which lost 2 bases and 4 bases, there was a span of 12 bases. The germline CDR1 and CDR2 sequences are MNHEY and SMNVEV (reference sequence). DNA for the CDR3: TGTGCCAGCAGTTTACGGGGGAACCTTTACAATGAGCAGTTCTTC. Protein: CASSLRGNLYNEQFF.

V is TRBV6-5 and J is TRBJ1-1; the match to TRBD1 covers 9 bases. The CDR3 totals 15 residues. The J segment lost 1 base and the V segment lost 5 bases, leaving 5 bases of the junction unmatched. CDR1 MNHEY and CDR2 SVGAGI come from the germline V gene. The CDR3 DNA follows: TGTGCCAGCAGTCCTCAGGGACAGGGGAACACTGAAGCTTTCTTT. Its protein is CASSPQGQGNTEAFF.

V and J are TRBV20-1 and TRBJ2-5; D not resolved. CDR1 is DFQATT, CDR2 SNEGSKA, per germline (reference sequence). The V end was cut by 0 bases, the J end by 5 bases, with 10 bases between. The CDR3 has 13 residues. The DNA for the CDR3 is TGCAGTGCTAGAGATGTCCGGGTGGAGACCCAGTACTTC. Its translation is CSARDVRVETQYF.

V is TRBV13 and J is TRBJ1-1; 8 nucleotides align to TRBD1. Germline assignment: CDR1 PRHDT and CDR2 FYEKMQ (reference sequence). V dropped 5 bases and J dropped 2; count of bases not matched to a gene: 7. The CDR3 is 15 residues long. The CDR3 bases are TGTGCCAGCAGCCCCCGGACAGGGCGAAACACTGAAGCTTTCTTT. Translation: CASSPRTGRNTEAFF.

This clonotype has more than one count but fewer than ten. The rearrangement uses TRBV20-1 and TRBJ2-7; D gene unclear. Germline CDR1 reads DFQATT; CDR2 reads SNEGSKA (reference sequence). V lost 7 bases to trimming and J lost 2 bases, with 15 bases between them. The CDR3 consists of 13 residues. The CDR3 coding sequence is TGCAGTGTTAGGCAGGCGTCACCCTACGAGCAGTACTTC. Translating gives CSVRQASPYEQYF.

The chain is built from TRBV20-1 and TRBJ1-5; a weak D match, TRBD1 (6 bases). Per germline, CDR1 DFQATT and CDR2 SNEGSKA (reference sequence). The CDR3 length is 13 residues. With 5 bases removed from V and 4 bases from J, the gap between germline ends came to 12 bases. CDR3 sequence (DNA): TGCAGTGCTGAGACAGGAGGGAATCAGCCCCAGCATTTT. Translating it yields CSAETGGNQPQHF.

The gene calls are TRBV7-2 and TRBJ2-7; either TRBD1 or TRBD2 may supply D (7 bases each). The ends were cut back, 5 bases at V and 10 bases at J, with 15 bases in the middle. The CDR3 is 12 residues long. Germline CDR1 is SGHTA and CDR2 is FQGNSA. CDR3 loop: CASSGDSGVQYF. The CDR3 DNA follows: TGTGCCAGCAGCGGGGACAGCGGGGTCCAGTACTTC.

This clonotype was observed a few times. CDR3 nucleotides: TGCAGTGCTAGAGGCTCTAGCGGGAGGCGTCCCTACGAGCAGTACTTC. It translates to CSARGSSGRRPYEQYF. The rearrangement joins TRBV20-1 to TRBJ2-7; TRBD2 matches at 11 bases. V was clipped by 1 base and J by 2 bases; unmatched bases: 7. CDR3 length: 16 amino acids. The germline V gene has CDR1 DFQATT and CDR2 SNEGSKA (reference sequence).

This clonotype was recorded once. The chain couples TRBV5-2 to TRBJ2-3; TRBD2, the D gene given by the table, was not confirmed from the DNA. TRBV5-2 is noted as a pseudogene. This CDR3 spans 22 amino acids. In DNA form, the CDR3 reads TGTGCCAGCAACTTTAAACCTCCCAAAACTACATCACGGTCGGTCAGCACAGATACGCAGTATTTT. This translates into CASNFKPPKTTSRSVSTDTQYF.

This clonotype was seen ten or more times. The CDR3 DNA sequence: TGTGCCAGCACGAGGACGGTCAACTCTGGGGCCAACGTCCTGACTTTC. As protein: CASTRTVNSGANVLTF. This chain links TRBV6-2 or TRBV6-3 with TRBJ2-6; D is undetermined. CDR1 MNHEY and CDR2 SVGEGT come from the germline V gene. Trimming left V 7 bases short and J 0 bases short, with 13 bases between. The CDR3 loop spans 16 amino acids.

This clonotype has at least ten counts. The J gene is TRBJ2-7, the V gene TRBV27; maybe TRBD1 (5 bases). Trimming left V 3 bases short and J 4 bases short, with 10 bases between. Per germline, CDR1 MNHEY and CDR2 SMNVEV (reference sequence). The CDR3 contains 13 residues. The CDR3 spells CASSFSRAYEQYF. In nucleotides, the CDR3 is TGTGCCAGCAGTTTTTCCAGGGCGTACGAGCAGTACTTC.

The CDR3 region is CASSFAVAGVVIDTQYF. Written as DNA, the CDR3 is TGTGCCAGCAGTTTCGCGGTAGCGGGGGTAGTAATAGATACGCAGTATTTT. This rearrangement joins TRBV12-3 or TRBV12-4 to TRBJ2-3; 9 nucleotides align to TRBD2. V lost 3 bases, J lost 5 bases, and 12 bases stayed unmatched. This CDR3 is 17 amino acids long.

The chain combines TRBV27 with TRBJ1-6, with a possible D match to TRBD1 (5 bases). V lost 1 base to trimming and J lost 10 bases, with 11 bases between them. The CDR3 is 14 residues long. The germline V gene has CDR1 MNHEY and CDR2 SMNVEV (reference sequence). In nucleotides, the CDR3 is TGTGCCAGCAGTTTATGGGGCAAAGGCTCACCCCTCCACTTT. This sequence encodes CASSLWGKGSPLHF.

With respect to this clonotype: Relative to the germline gene, one junction end is altered; a read error may explain this. The chain combines TRBV7-2 with TRBJ2-1; D not resolved. Germline V gene data show CDR1 as SGHTA and CDR2 as FQGNSA. The CDR3 has 12 residues. This chain's CDR3 is CASGLVVPEQFF. The CDR3 DNA is TGTGCCAGCGGCTTAGTCGTGCCCGAGCAGTTCTTC. Full variable domain (missing parts from reference TRBV7-2 and TRBJ2-1): GAGVSQSPSNKVTEKGKDVELRCDPISGHTALYWYRQSLGQGLEFLIYFQGNSAPDKSGLPSDRFSAERTGGSVSTLTIQRTQQEDSAVYLCASGLVVPEQFFGPGTRLTVL.

This sequence joins TRBV15 and TRBJ2-7; tentatively, D is TRBD1 (5 bases). Trimming removed 1 base at V and 5 bases at J, with 15 bases between. The CDR3 is 15 amino acids. Germline loops: CDR1 LNHNV, CDR2 YYDKDF (reference sequence). The CDR3 sequence is CATSRGGQMANEQYF. The CDR3 nucleotides read TGTGCCACCAGCAGAGGTGGACAAATGGCCAACGAGCAGTACTTC.

The chain uses TRBV15 and TRBJ2-1; D is possibly TRBD1 (5 bases). Trimming took off 7 bases at V and 4 bases at J, with 11 bases between the two ends. Germline CDR1 is LNHNV and CDR2 is YYDKDF (reference sequence). The CDR3 covers 13 residues. The CDR3 nucleotides read TGTGCCACCACCCTGGACACTTACAATGAGCAGTTCTTC. It yields the protein CATTLDTYNEQFF.

V is TRBV20-1 and J is TRBJ1-4; 8 bases fit TRBD1. With V trimmed by 5 bases and J by 6 bases, 11 bases remained unmatched. CDR1 DFQATT and CDR2 SNEGSKA come from the germline V gene (reference sequence). CDR3 length: 15 amino acids. The CDR3 sequence: CSAPRVPGQDEKLFF. The CDR3 DNA reads as TGCAGTGCTCCTAGGGTTCCGGGACAGGATGAAAAACTGTTTTTT.

This clonotype showed up just a few times. The chain uses TRBV20-1 and TRBJ2-7; TRBD2 agrees at 9 bases. Germline V CDR1 and CDR2: DFQATT, SNEGSKA (reference sequence). Trimming cost V 5 bases and J 6 bases; bases outside gene matches: 14. CDR3 length: 15 amino acids. CDR3 nucleotide sequence: TGCAGTGCTCGAGTGACTAGCGGATCCCCTGCCGAGCAGTACTTC. This sequence encodes CSARVTSGSPAEQYF.

This clonotype was seen only a few times. CDR3 in amino acids: CASRKNSYNEQFF. In nucleotides, the CDR3 is TGTGCCAGCAGGAAAAACTCCTACAATGAGCAGTTCTTC. The chain recombines TRBV6-7 with TRBJ2-1; D uncertain. TRBV6-7 is assigned to the ORF class and has an uncertain function. This CDR3 is 13 amino acids long. Trimming shortened V by 6 bases and J by 0 bases, and 6 bases separated the two germline ends.

V is TRBV5-4 and J is TRBJ2-7, with 15 positions matching TRBD2. The ends lost 5 bases at V and 5 bases at J; junction bases unmatched: 8. Looked up from germline, CDR1 is SGHNT and CDR2 is YYREEE (reference sequence). This CDR3 comprises 16 residues. In DNA, the CDR3 is TGTGCCAGCAGAAGTGGGACTAGCGGGAGGAATAACGAGCAGTACTTC. Translation: CASRSGTSGRNNEQYF.

CDR3 coding DNA: TGCAGTGCTAGTCAGGAGAGGGAGACCCAGTACTTC. Its protein product is CSASQERETQYF. This rearrangement joins TRBV20-1 to TRBJ2-5, with no clear D. V lost 3 bases and J lost 5, with 10 bases in between. Looked up from germline, CDR1 is DFQATT and CDR2 is SNEGSKA (reference sequence). The CDR3 spans 12 residues.

The rearrangement uses TRBV27 and TRBJ2-1; 9 bases align to TRBD1. V was pared by 6 bases and J by 7 bases, with 7 bases of the junction left unmatched. The CDR3 contains 14 residues. CDR1 is MNHEY, CDR2 SMNVEV, per germline (reference sequence). The DNA of the CDR3 is TGTGCCAGCAGCCGGACAGGGGCGGGAAATGAGCAGTTCTTC. It codes for CASSRTGAGNEQFF.

The chain couples TRBV5-5 to TRBJ1-1; D gene ambiguous. The germline V gene has CDR1 SGHKS and CDR2 YYEKEE (reference sequence). V lost 2 bases to trimming and J lost 4 bases, with 12 bases between them. The CDR3 runs 14 residues. The CDR3 is CASSLTGPSTEAFF. CDR3 nucleotides: TGTGCCAGCAGCTTAACGGGCCCCAGCACTGAAGCTTTCTTT. Using reference TRBV5-5 and TRBJ1-1 for the parts outside the CDR3, the full variable domain is DAGVTQSPTHLIKTRGQQVTLRCSPISGHKSVSWYQQVLGQGPQFIFQYYEKEERGRGNFPDRFSARQFPNYSSELNVNALLLGDSALYLCASSLTGPSTEAFFGQGTRLTVV.

The CDR3 region has the DNA TGTGCCAGCAGCTTGTCAGGGGGGAATGTGAACACTGAAGCTTTCTTT. As protein: CASSLSGGNVNTEAFF. The chain carries TRBV5-5 and TRBJ1-1; 7 bases align to TRBD1. The junction had 6 bases not matched to a gene; V was cut back by 1 base and J by 0 bases. This CDR3 is 16 amino acids long. Germline V gives CDR1 SGHKS, CDR2 YYEKEE (reference sequence).